Here is one TCR beta chain with its context. Its antigen has not been determined. No clone much larger than this one lies a single base away; base qualities are absent. The record originates from a study of blood T cell repertoires in COVID-19 (dated by TCRdb to about 2020). About the investigation overall: The collaborator samples originated in the United States, Italy and Spain and spanned the acute and convalescent phases of COVID-19. The material from the prospective study consisted of cDNA or gDNA derived from T cells, B-cell-depleted T cells, or PBMCs. Subjects who had been exposed to COVID-19, were actively infected with it, or had recovered from it provided the deeply sampled blood TCRbeta repertoires that made up the dataset. A freely available public database, intended as a resource for researchers studying the immune response to SARS-CoV-2, is where the repertoires were released. The samples were drawn from the first 160 participants of the ongoing ImmuneRACE study and from under 1,500 subjects provided by 6 global collaborators. Sample metadata almost always included a de-identified subject ID, COVID-19 status, age in years and sex. Where available, HLA class I and class II types were obtained from metadata supplied by the sample provider rather than from assay-based typing.

Based on the germline V gene, the CDR1 and CDR2 sequences are SGHTA and FQGTGA. V is cut by 4 bases and J by 1 base, and the space between the germline ends is 7 bases. Its CDR3 holds 13 amino acids, cysteine through phenylalanine. Only the CDR3 DNA stays, 39 bases, in frame from base 1. Beyond this particular receptor, the publication reports: Clinical and demographic metadata were provided uncurated, with the amount varying by source and participant.

TCRbeta CDR3 regions were amplified from genomic DNA using the immunoSEQ Assay, a bias-controlled multiplex PCR. As for the authors' bioinformatics: The number of nucleated cells in each sample was estimated from the amplification of reference gene primers within the assay. Sequence reads were collapsed and filtered to measure the absolute abundance of every unique TCRbeta CDR3 rearrangement. Productive Simpson clonality was computed per sample as the square root of Simpson's diversity index over productive rearrangements. Here the immuneACCESS table is served through TCRdb, limited to in-frame sequences with V and J called. Missing clones are a known gap in these copies; in checked studies unresolved V genes cover under half, and the rest lacks a known reason. That table gives V, J and clone size, and the DNA gave D and trimming. Across this sample there are 35,000 or so clones, with approximately 86% seen only once. Of the sample, 60% to 65% is held by the ten largest clones.

Collaborating institutions collected whole blood in K2EDTA tubes following their own protocols. For TCRbeta analysis, collaborator samples were shipped as frozen whole blood, as isolated PBMCs, or as DNA extracted from either sample type. The sample comprised peripheral blood. The TCR comes from an older man with acute or convalescent COVID-19. The chain was built from TRBV7-3 and TRBJ1-1; no D gene call is confident. The CDR3 region: CASSYSTNTEAFF. The nucleotide sequence is given as TGTGCCAGCAGCTACAGCACGAACACTGAAGCTTTCTTT.